This is a list of T cell receptor beta chains from one sample in a study of shared clonotypes between healthy human individuals. Libraries were prepared by immunoSEQ multiplex PCR; TCRdb keeps only in-frame clonotypes and omits some of them. The sample lists about 680,000 clones; approximately 90% were seen once. Input material: naive CD8+ T cells sorted from blood. The source of these receptors is a man younger than 40 in good health. CDR3s include the opening cysteine and the closing phenylalanine or tryptophan. Each record gives: J gene, CDR3 length, clone size, D gene, V gene, CDR3 DNA, CDR3 protein. The D gene is left open where the match is weak. Some rows mark clone size as missing; the rest say once, few, many or name a class of expanded clone.

TRBJ2-7,16,NA,TRBD2,TRBV6-5,TGTGCCAGCAGTTACTCGGTGGTAGCGGGGGCGGGGGAGCAGTACTTC,CASSYSVVAGAGEQYF
TRBJ2-7,15,NA,NA,TRBV30,TGTGCCTGGAGTACAGACGGGGACGCATCCTACGAGCAGTACTTC,CAWSTDGDASYEQYF
TRBJ2-7,15,NA,TRBD2,TRBV28,TGTGCCAGCAGTTACGGACTAGCGGGATCCTACGAGCAGTACTTC,CASSYGLAGSYEQYF
TRBJ2-7,16,NA,NA,TRBV9,TGTGCCAGCAGCGGCAGACTAGGCTTGGGTCTTGAAGAGCAGTACTTC,CASSGRLGLGLEEQYF
TRBJ1-5,17,NA,NA,TRBV7-2,TGTGCCAGCAGCCCGAAGCAAAACATACAGGAGAATCAGCCCCAGCATTTT,CASSPKQNIQENQPQHF
TRBJ2-1,12,NA,TRBD2,TRBV29-1,TGCAGCGTCCACGGGAGGGCCAGTGAGCAGTTCTTC,CSVHGRASEQFF
TRBJ1-2,12,NA,NA,TRBV11-1,TGTGCCAGCAGCGGAGCTAACTATGGCTACACCTTC,CASSGANYGYTF
TRBJ2-7,13,NA,TRBD1,TRBV28,TGTGCCAGCAGTTGGACAGGGGGGCACGAGCAGTACTTC,CASSWTGGHEQYF
TRBJ2-2,17,NA,NA,TRBV7-6,TGTGCCAGCAGCTTAGGATTTGGGGGACCGAACACCGGGGAGCTGTTTTTT,CASSLGFGGPNTGELFF
TRBJ2-7,15,NA,NA,TRBV12-1,TGTGCCAGCATCGCAAACCTAGCGGGAGCTTACGAGCAGTACTTC,CASIANLAGAYEQYF
TRBJ2-1,14,NA,NA,TRBV21-1,TGTGCCAGCAGCGAGGCAGTCAGCTACGGGGTGCAGTTCTTC,CASSEAVSYGVQFF
TRBJ2-2,15,once,NA,TRBV7-9,TGTGCCAGCAGGTCTCCGGGGCCCAACGCCGGGGAGCTGTTTTTT,CASRSPGPNAGELFF
TRBJ1-5,15,NA,NA,TRBV6-7,TGTGCCAGCAGACGTAAGGAGCTTTGCAATCAGCCCCAGCATTTT,CASRRKELCNQPQHF
TRBJ2-7,15,NA,TRBD1,TRBV7-6,TGTGCCAGCAGCTTAGGACAGGGGATCTACTACGAGCAGTACTTC,CASSLGQGIYYEQYF
TRBJ1-2,15,NA,NA,TRBV6-1,TGTGCCAGCAGTGAGGCTCCAGGGGTAGGGAATGGCTACACCTTC,CASSEAPGVGNGYTF
TRBJ1-2,13,NA,NA,TRBV25-1,TGTGCCAGCAGTGTAGGACTGAACTATGGCTACACCTTC,CASSVGLNYGYTF
TRBJ2-5,17,NA,TRBD2,TRBV27,TGTGCCAGCAGTTTAGATATGGGGACTAGTTTCACGGAGACCCAGTACTTC,CASSLDMGTSFTETQYF
TRBJ2-7,15,NA,NA,TRBV5-5,TGTGCCAGCAGCCCCATAGCGGAAAGCTCCTACGAGCAGTACTTC,CASSPIAESSYEQYF
TRBJ2-1,15,NA,TRBD2,TRBV6-1,TGTGCCAGCAGCGCGGGACTAGCGGGAAGCAATGAGCAGTTCTTC,CASSAGLAGSNEQFF
TRBJ2-1,19,NA,TRBD2,TRBV27,TGTGCCAGCAGTTCCACCTTCCCGACTATGGGGGGGAGATGGAATGAGCAGTTCTTC,CASSSTFPTMGGRWNEQFF
TRBJ2-7,15,few,NA,TRBV2,TGTGCCAGCAGTGATAGGGACCCCTTACCCTACGAGCAGTACTTC,CASSDRDPLPYEQYF
TRBJ1-1,14,NA,TRBD1,TRBV7-9,TGTGCCAGCAGGATAACCACCGGGACAGACGTAACTTTCTTT,CASRITTGTDVTFF
TRBJ2-4,16,NA,NA,TRBV11-2,TGTGCCAGCAGCCGCCGCTCCGGCGCGGTGGTGAACATTCAGTACTTC,CASSRRSGAVVNIQYF
TRBJ1-1,14,NA,NA,TRBV18,TGTGCCAGCTCACCTATTGATAGGGAAGTCGAAGCTTTCTTT,CASSPIDREVEAFF
TRBJ2-2,15,NA,NA,TRBV28,TGTGCCAGCAGAGGGGACTGGACGAACACCGGGGAGCTGTTTTTT,CASRGDWTNTGELFF
TRBJ2-7,14,NA,NA,TRBV14,TGTGCCAGCAGCCAAGATCAGGGTACCTACGAGCAGTACTTC,CASSQDQGTYEQYF
TRBJ2-5,11,NA,NA,TRBV12-5,TGTGCTAGTGGTTTCGGGGGGACCCAGTACTTC,CASGFGGTQYF
TRBJ2-7,14,NA,TRBD2,TRBV6-5,TGTGCCAGCAGCCCATCGAGCGGGGGCTACGAGCAGTACTTC,CASSPSSGGYEQYF
TRBJ1-1,18,NA,TRBD1,TRBV5-8,TGTGCCAGCAGCTTGGCCGAGACAGGGGGCTCCTGGAACACTGAAGCTTTCTTT,CASSLAETGGSWNTEAFF
TRBJ1-2,13,NA,NA,TRBV27,TGTGCCAGCAGTTTCGGCGCTAACTATGGCTACACCTTC,CASSFGANYGYTF
TRBJ2-3,13,once,NA,TRBV7-2,TGTGCCAGCAGGGACGGGATAACCTATACGCAGTATTTT,CASRDGITYTQYF
TRBJ2-2,17,NA,NA,TRBV7-3,TGTGCCAGCAGCCGAGAGGGGACGGAGCGAAACACCGGGGAGCTGTTTTTT,CASSREGTERNTGELFF
TRBJ2-7,11,NA,NA,TRBV4-3,TGCGCCAGCAGCAGCGAATACGAGCAGTACTTC,CASSSEYEQYF
TRBJ2-2,14,few,NA,TRBV21-1,TGTGCCAGCAGCTCGGGACTAGCTCCCGGGGAGCTGTTTTTT,CASSSGLAPGELFF
TRBJ2-2,17,NA,TRBD2,TRBV9,TGTGCCAGCAGCGTAAATCTAGCGGGAGTGAACACCGGGGAGCTGTTTTTT,CASSVNLAGVNTGELFF
TRBJ2-7,15,NA,TRBD1,TRBV5-1,TGCGCCAGCAGAGACGGGACAGGCCACTCCTACGAGCAGTACTTC,CASRDGTGHSYEQYF
TRBJ2-3,14,NA,NA,TRBV11-2,TGTGCCAGCAGCCGAGGACAGCGCACAGATACGCAGTATTTT,CASSRGQRTDTQYF
TRBJ2-5,17,NA,TRBD2,TRBV6-1,TGTGCCAGCAGTGAATTCAATTGGGGGACTAACCAAGAAACCCAGTACTTC,CASSEFNWGTNQETQYF
TRBJ2-1,16,NA,NA,TRBV18,TGTGCCAGCTCACCATTAGTGGTTTCCCTCGGGAATGAGCAGTTCTTC,CASSPLVVSLGNEQFF
TRBJ1-2,10,few,NA,TRBV7-9,TGTGCCAGCAGCAATTCCGGCTACACCTTC,CASSNSGYTF
TRBJ2-7,16,NA,TRBD1,TRBV15,TGTGCCACCAGCAGAGACCCAGGACAGGGCTGGTACGAGCAGTACTTC,CATSRDPGQGWYEQYF
TRBJ2-6,18,NA,NA,TRBV11-2,TGTGCCAGCAGCTTGGGCAGGGGCCAACTATCTGGGGCCAACGTCCTGACTTTC,CASSLGRGQLSGANVLTF
TRBJ2-7,15,once,TRBD1,TRBV6-5,TGTGCCAGCAGTTACCCCGGGACAGGAGCCTACGAGCAGTACTTC,CASSYPGTGAYEQYF
TRBJ2-1,15,NA,TRBD2,TRBV4-3,TGCGCCAGCAGCCAAGGCGGGGGGGTCCACAATGAGCAGTTCTTC,CASSQGGGVHNEQFF
TRBJ2-6,17,NA,NA,TRBV25-1,TGTGCCAGCAGTCGAGGAGGGGCGAGCTCTGGGGCCAACGTCCTGACTTTC,CASSRGGASSGANVLTF
TRBJ2-1,12,NA,TRBD2,TRBV30,TGTGCCTGGAGCGATGGACTAGTTGAGCAGTTCTTC,CAWSDGLVEQFF
TRBJ2-1,12,few,NA,TRBV4-1,TGCGCCAGCAGCCAAGGGGGTTATGAGCAGTTCTTC,CASSQGGYEQFF
TRBJ2-7,17,NA,NA,TRBV27,TGTGCCAGCAGTGGACAAACCCCAACAGGGTTGTGGTACGAGCAGTACTTC,CASSGQTPTGLWYEQYF
TRBJ2-7,14,NA,NA,TRBV7-6,TGTGCCAGCAAGCGGAACCATACTTCCTACGAGCAGTACTTC,CASKRNHTSYEQYF
TRBJ2-7,14,NA,NA,TRBV28,TGTGCCAGCAGTTTCGGGGGATCCTCCTACGAGCAGTACTTC,CASSFGGSSYEQYF
TRBJ1-4,15,once,NA,TRBV21-1,TGTGCCAGCAGCCCGGGTAGGGGGCCACGAGAAAAACTGTTTTTT,CASSPGRGPREKLFF
TRBJ2-3,14,NA,TRBD2,TRBV19,TGTGCCAGTAGTATTCCTAGCGGGGGAGATACGCAGTATTTT,CASSIPSGGDTQYF
TRBJ2-3,18,NA,TRBD2,TRBV7-2,TGTGCCAGCAGCTACCCCGTGGTAGCGGGAGTTGTCACAGATACGCAGTATTTT,CASSYPVVAGVVTDTQYF
TRBJ2-1,15,NA,NA,TRBV27,TGTGCCAGCAGTCAGGGACCGGTAACCTACAATGAGCAGTTCTTC,CASSQGPVTYNEQFF
TRBJ1-5,14,NA,NA,TRBV11-1,TGTGCCAGCAGCTTAGGGCCAATCAATCAGCCCCAGCATTTT,CASSLGPINQPQHF
TRBJ2-1,16,NA,TRBD2,TRBV4-1,TGCGCCAGCAGCCAGAATAGCGGGAGCTCCTACAATGAGCAGTTCTTC,CASSQNSGSSYNEQFF
TRBJ2-7,17,NA,TRBD2,TRBV4-2,TGTGCCAGCAGCCAAGGTCATCCGACTAGCGGGACCTACGAGCAGTACTTC,CASSQGHPTSGTYEQYF